The 18 T cell receptor beta chains below were found in one sample sequenced in a study of shared clonotypes between healthy human individuals. Method: immunoSEQ multiplex PCR; TCRdb's copy keeps in-frame clones and lacks some. The sample lists more than 900,000 clones, around 82% occurring once. Sequencing used memory CD4+ T cells from PBMCs. Subset noted: CD45RA-negative fraction. The receptors were sampled from a man between 18 and 29 years old in good health. Some clones in this sample may be carry-over from other donors' samples.

CDR3 sequence (DNA): TGTGCCATCAGTGAGAGGACAGGGGGAAGGTACGAGCAGTACTTC. This translates into CAISERTGGRYEQYF. This chain joins TRBV10-3 and TRBJ2-7, with 10 bases fitting TRBD1. The CDR3 spans 15 residues. Per germline, CDR1 ENHRY and CDR2 SYGVKD. The V and J ends lost 2 bases and 4 bases, in that order; junction bases with no gene match: 5.

This chain links TRBV11-2 with TRBJ2-1; TRBD2 aligns across 11 bases. Germline CDR1 SGHAT, CDR2 FQNNGV. The CDR3 is 17 amino acids. After removal of 3 bases from V and 3 bases from J, the junction contained 7 bases not matched to a gene. Here the CDR3 reads CASSLTTLAGGYNEQFF. CDR3 sequence (DNA): TGTGCCAGCAGCTTGACGACTCTAGCGGGAGGCTACAATGAGCAGTTCTTC.

The chain has TRBV6-1 and TRBJ1-4, with unresolved D. CDR3 length: 16 amino acids. V was pared by 0 bases and J by 3 bases, with 11 bases between. The germline gives CDR1 MNHNS, CDR2 SASEGT. The CDR3 here is CASSEAWNRANEKLFF. CDR3 in DNA: TGTGCCAGCAGTGAAGCATGGAATAGGGCTAATGAAAAACTGTTTTTT.

Remarks on this clone: This CDR3 is also generated by other DNA sequences in the sample. V is TRBV2 and J is TRBJ1-1, with TRBD1 identical over 8 bases. This CDR3 region has 13 residues. Per the germline V gene, CDR1 is SNHLY and CDR2 is FYNNEI. The V gene end was trimmed by 6 bases and the J gene end by 2 bases; junction bases not matched to a gene: 2. CDR3 DNA: TGTGCCAGCAGGGACAGGGCAAACACTGAAGCTTTCTTT. Protein: CASRDRANTEAFF.

This sequence joins TRBV4-3 and TRBJ2-1, with 13 nucleotides matching TRBD2. CDR3 length equals 15 residues. With V trimmed by 4 bases and J by 9 bases, 6 bases remained unmatched. Germline CDR1 and CDR2: LGHNA and YSLEER. In DNA, the CDR3 is TGCGCCAGCAGCCCACTAGCGGGAGGGCCAGGTGAGCAGTTCTTC. It translates to CASSPLAGGPGEQFF.

The chain employs TRBV28 and TRBJ2-3, with D possibly TRBD2 on 6 matching bases. This CDR3 region has 15 residues. CDR1 is MDHEN, CDR2 SYDVKM, per germline. Trimming removed 2 bases at V and 4 bases at J, with 13 bases between. The CDR3 is CASSLGGVGSDTQYF. The CDR3 DNA reads TGTGCCAGCAGTTTAGGAGGGGTCGGCTCAGATACGCAGTATTTT.

This chain joins TRBV2 and TRBJ1-2; 7 bases fit TRBD1. This CDR3 has 14 amino acids. V was clipped by 6 bases and J by 4 bases; unmatched bases: 8. Germline CDR1 reads SNHLY; CDR2 reads FYNNEI. In nucleotides, the CDR3 is TGTGCCAGCAGAGCACAGGGGTTGCCCTATGGCTACACCTTC. As protein: CASRAQGLPYGYTF.

V usage is TRBV11-2 and J usage is TRBJ2-5, with D hard to call. CDR3 size: 15 residues. Germline V gene sequence: CDR1 SGHAT, CDR2 FQNNGV. The germline V and J ends were trimmed by 5 bases and 5 bases, with 18 bases remaining between them. CDR3 amino acids: CASSPLGWGGETQYF. The CDR3, as DNA: TGTGCCAGCAGCCCGCTCGGTTGGGGTGGGGAGACCCAGTACTTC.

V is TRBV19 and J is TRBJ1-1; weak D call: TRBD1 (5 bases). The CDR3 sequence is 11 residues long. The V end lost 7 bases, the J end lost 11 bases, and 14 bases lay between the germline ends. The germline V gene has CDR1 LNHDA and CDR2 SQIVND (reference sequence). The CDR3 here is CASNTRGVAFF. Here the CDR3 DNA reads TGTGCCAGTAATACCCGGGGGGTGGCTTTCTTT.

The CDR3 reads CASSTEAGELFF. CDR3 DNA: TGCGCCAGCTCGACGGAGGCCGGGGAGCTGTTTTTT. The V and J genes are TRBV10-1 and TRBJ2-2, with D maybe TRBD2 (5 bases). Germline V gene data show CDR1 as WNHNN and CDR2 as SYGVQD (reference sequence). The CDR3 extends over 12 amino acids. Deletions cut 8 bases from V and 6 bases from J, with 10 bases between.

V gene TRBV28 combines with J gene TRBJ1-3; no reliable D call. V dropped 6 bases and J dropped 8 bases, with 14 bases sitting between them. Germline V gene data show CDR1 as MDHEN and CDR2 as SYDVKM. The length of the CDR3 is 13 residues. CDR3 nucleotides: TGTGCCAGCAGCCCCGCCGGTTCCGACACCATATATTTT. Protein product: CASSPAGSDTIYF.

For this clone: This same CDR3 is encoded by further DNA sequences in the sample. The V gene is TRBV27, the J gene TRBJ2-6; D gene unclear. CDR3 length equals 15 residues. Trimming removed 1 base from V and 4 bases from J, with 8 bases in between. The V gene's germline CDR1 is MNHEY and CDR2 SMNVEV (reference sequence). CDR3 in DNA: TGTGCCAGCAGTTTATGGGGATCCGGGGCCAACGTCCTGACTTTC. The encoded protein is CASSLWGSGANVLTF.

This clone was seen more than once but under ten times. This chain uses TRBV6-6 with TRBJ2-2; weak D call: TRBD2 (5 bases). Per the germline V gene, CDR1 is MNHNY and CDR2 is SVGAGI (reference sequence). The length of the CDR3 is 14 residues. Trimming left V 10 bases short and J 1 base short, with 13 bases between. DNA for the CDR3: TGTGCCACTCAGGACTGGCAGAACACCGGGGAGCTGTTTTTT. Encoded protein: CATQDWQNTGELFF.

This sequence joins TRBV5-4 and TRBJ2-7; 8 bases agree with TRBD1. Germline V gene data show CDR1 as SGHNT and CDR2 as YYREEE (reference sequence). J gave up 3 bases and V 5 bases, and 16 bases lay outside the gene matches. The CDR3 covers 17 residues. The CDR3 region has the DNA TGTGCCAGCAGAAAAGGGGGGACAGGCGAGAAGAGCTACGAGCAGTACTTC. Translation: CASRKGGTGEKSYEQYF.

The V and J genes are TRBV6-1 and TRBJ2-7; D may be TRBD2 (6 bases). Germline V gene data show CDR1 as MNHNS and CDR2 as SASEGT. The CDR3 has 15 residues. Trimming shortened V by 3 bases and J by 2 bases, and 14 bases separated the two germline ends. The chain's CDR3 is CASSEVGGGTYEQYF. CDR3 sequence (DNA): TGTGCCAGCAGTGAGGTTGGTGGAGGGACCTACGAGCAGTACTTC.

This sequence joins TRBV11-3 and TRBJ1-6; D is uncertain. The germline V gene encodes CDR1 SGHNT and CDR2 YENEEA. V was clipped by 1 base and J by 10 bases, with 8 bases between them. This CDR3 comprises 13 residues. CDR3: CASSLAGGSPLHF. Here the CDR3 DNA reads TGTGCCAGCAGCTTAGCGGGAGGGTCACCCCTCCACTTT.

The CDR3 nucleotides are TGCGCCAGCAGCCAAGAAATTGGACTGAATAAAAACGAGCAGTACTTC. Translated: CASSQEIGLNKNEQYF. The chain has TRBV4-1 and TRBJ2-7, with TRBD2 as a possible D gene (5 bases). The germline CDR1 and CDR2 sequences are MGHRA and YSYEKL. There are 16 residues in the CDR3. The V gene lost 0 bases and the J gene lost 5 bases, with 17 bases spanning the gap.

This chain joins TRBV29-1 and TRBJ1-1; D gene uncertain. With 7 bases removed from V and 5 bases from J, the gap between germline ends came to 20 bases. This CDR3 has 14 residues. From germline, CDR1 is SQVTM and CDR2 ANQGSEA. Here the CDR3 reads CSAAAEGRLTEAFF. For the CDR3, the DNA is TGCAGCGCCGCCGCGGAAGGACGGTTGACTGAAGCTTTCTTT. Full variable domain (missing parts from reference TRBV29-1 and TRBJ1-1): SAVISQKPSRDICQRGTSLTIQCQVDSQVTMMFWYRQQPGQSLTLIATANQGSEATYESGFVIDKFPISRPNLTFSTLTVSNMSPEDSSIYLCSAAAEGRLTEAFFGQGTRLTVV.